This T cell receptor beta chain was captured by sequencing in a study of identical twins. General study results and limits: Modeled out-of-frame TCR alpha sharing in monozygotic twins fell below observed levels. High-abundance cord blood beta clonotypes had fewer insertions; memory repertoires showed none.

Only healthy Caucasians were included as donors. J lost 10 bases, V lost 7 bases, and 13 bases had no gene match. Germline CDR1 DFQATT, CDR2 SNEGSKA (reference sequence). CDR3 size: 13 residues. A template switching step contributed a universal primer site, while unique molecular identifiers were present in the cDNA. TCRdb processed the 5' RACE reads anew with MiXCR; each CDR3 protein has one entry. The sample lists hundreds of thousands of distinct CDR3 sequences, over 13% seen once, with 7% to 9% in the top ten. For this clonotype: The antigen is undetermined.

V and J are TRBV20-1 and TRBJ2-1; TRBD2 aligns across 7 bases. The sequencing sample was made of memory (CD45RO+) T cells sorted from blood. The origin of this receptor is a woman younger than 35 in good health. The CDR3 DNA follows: TGCAGTGGCCCCTCCGGGACTAAGGACGAGCAGTTCTTC. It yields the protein CSGPSGTKDEQFF.